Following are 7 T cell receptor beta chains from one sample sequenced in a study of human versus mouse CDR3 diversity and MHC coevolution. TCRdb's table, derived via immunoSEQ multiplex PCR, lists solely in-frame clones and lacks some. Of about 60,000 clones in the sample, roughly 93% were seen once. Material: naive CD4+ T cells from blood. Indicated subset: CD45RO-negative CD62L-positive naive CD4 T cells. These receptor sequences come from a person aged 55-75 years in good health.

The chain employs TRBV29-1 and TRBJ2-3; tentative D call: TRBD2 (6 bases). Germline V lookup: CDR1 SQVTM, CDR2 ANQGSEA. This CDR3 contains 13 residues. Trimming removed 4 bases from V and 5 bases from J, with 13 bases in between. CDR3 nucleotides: TGCAGCGTTGTCGCTAGCGTAGGAGATACGCAGTATTTT. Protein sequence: CSVVASVGDTQYF.

CDR3 amino acids: CASSLGRQTNQPQHF. The CDR3 nucleotides are TGTGCCAGCAGCTTAGGGCGGCAGACCAATCAGCCCCAGCATTTT. The chain is built from TRBV7-2 and TRBJ1-5; D ambiguous. The CDR3 runs to 15 residues. The germline V gene encodes CDR1 SGHTA and CDR2 FQGNSA. The ends were cut back, 1 base at V and 3 bases at J, with 10 bases in the middle.

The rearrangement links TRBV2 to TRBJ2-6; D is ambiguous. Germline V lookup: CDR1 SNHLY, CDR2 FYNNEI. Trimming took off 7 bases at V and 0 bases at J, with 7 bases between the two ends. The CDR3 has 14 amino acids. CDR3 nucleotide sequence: TGTGCCAGCAAATTACTCTCTGGGGCCAACGTCCTGACTTTC. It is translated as CASKLLSGANVLTF. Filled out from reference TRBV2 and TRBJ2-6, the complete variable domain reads EPEVTQTPSHQVTQMGQEVILRCVPISNHLYFYWYRQILGQKVEFLVSFYNNEISEKSEIFDDQFSVERPDGSNFTLKIRSTKLEDSAMYFCASKLLSGANVLTFGAGSRLTVL.

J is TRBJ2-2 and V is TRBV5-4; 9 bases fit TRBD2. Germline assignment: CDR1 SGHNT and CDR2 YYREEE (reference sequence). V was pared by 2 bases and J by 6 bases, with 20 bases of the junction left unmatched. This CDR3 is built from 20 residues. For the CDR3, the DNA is TGTGCCAGCAGCTTAATAGGCCTAGCGGGAAGAGGCGAGAGCGCCGGGGAGCTGTTTTTT. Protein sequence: CASSLIGLAGRGESAGELFF. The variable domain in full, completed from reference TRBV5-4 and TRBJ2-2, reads ETGVTQSPTHLIKTRGQQVTLRCSSQSGHNTVSWYQQALGQGPQFIFQYYREEENGRGNFPPRFSGLQFPNYSSELNVNALELDDSALYLCASSLIGLAGRGESAGELFFGEGSRLTVL.

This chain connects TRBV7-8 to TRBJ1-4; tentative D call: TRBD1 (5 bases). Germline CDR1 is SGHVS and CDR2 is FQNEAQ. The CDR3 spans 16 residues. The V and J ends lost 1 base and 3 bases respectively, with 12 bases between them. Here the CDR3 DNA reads TGTGCCAGCAGCTTAGGGAGGGGAGGGGCTAATGAAAAACTGTTTTTT. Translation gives CASSLGRGGANEKLFF.

CDR3 in DNA: TGTGCCAGCAGTTTGAAATTCGCCGGGACAGGGGTTCCTCTTAGGTCTGGGGCCAACGTCCTGACTTTC. It specifies CASSLKFAGTGVPLRSGANVLTF. The chain has TRBV27 and TRBJ2-6; TRBD1 matches 10 bases. The germline V gene encodes CDR1 MNHEY and CDR2 SMNVEV (reference sequence). Unmatched junction bases numbered 21, after V lost 3 bases and J lost 1 base. The CDR3 is made up of 23 amino acids. Full variable domain (missing parts from reference TRBV27 and TRBJ2-6): EAQVTQNPRYLITVTGKKLTVTCSQNMNHEYMSWYRQDPGLGLRQIYYSMNVEVTDKGDVPEGYKVSRKEKRNFPLILESPSPNQTSLYFCASSLKFAGTGVPLRSGANVLTFGAGSRLTVL.

The chain's CDR3 is CAWELGLEGEQYF. The CDR3 bases are TGTGCCTGGGAGCTGGGACTAGAGGGCGAGCAGTACTTC. This sequence joins TRBV30 and TRBJ2-7; TRBD2 matches 8 bases. The V and J ends lost 5 bases and 6 bases, in that order; junction bases with no gene match: 9. CDR3 length: 13 residues. Germline V CDR1 and CDR2: GTSNPN, SVGIG (reference sequence). Complete variable domain (other parts from reference TRBV30 and TRBJ2-7): SQTIHQWPATLVQPVGSPLSLECTVEGTSNPNLYWYRQAAGRGLQLLFYSVGIGQISSEVPQNLSASRPQDRQFILSSKKLLLSDSGFYLCAWELGLEGEQYFGPGTRLTVT.